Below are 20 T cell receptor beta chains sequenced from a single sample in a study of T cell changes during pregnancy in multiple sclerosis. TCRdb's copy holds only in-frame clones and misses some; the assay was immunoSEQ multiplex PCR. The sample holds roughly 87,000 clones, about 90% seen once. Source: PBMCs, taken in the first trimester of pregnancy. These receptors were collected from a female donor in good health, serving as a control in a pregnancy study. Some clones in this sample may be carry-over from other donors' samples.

CDR3 sequence: CASSPGVREQFF. The CDR3, as DNA: TGTGCCAGCAGCCCAGGGGTGCGAGAGCAGTTCTTC. This chain connects TRBV27 to TRBJ2-1; tentatively, D is TRBD1 (6 bases). Trimming took 6 bases from V and 10 from J, leaving 13 bases between them. The CDR3 loop spans 12 amino acids. The germline CDR1 and CDR2 sequences are MNHEY and SMNVEV (reference sequence).

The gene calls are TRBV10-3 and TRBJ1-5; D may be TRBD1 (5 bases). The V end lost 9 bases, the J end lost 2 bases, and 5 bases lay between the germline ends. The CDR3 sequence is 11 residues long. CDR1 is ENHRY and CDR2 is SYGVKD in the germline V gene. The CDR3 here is CAIGGNQPQHF. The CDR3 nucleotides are TGTGCCATAGGGGGCAATCAGCCCCAGCATTTT.

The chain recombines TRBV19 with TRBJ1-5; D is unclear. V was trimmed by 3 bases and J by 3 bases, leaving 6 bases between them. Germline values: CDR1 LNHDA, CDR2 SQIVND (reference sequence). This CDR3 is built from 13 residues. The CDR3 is CASSIPVNQPQHF. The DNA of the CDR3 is TGTGCCAGTAGTATTCCAGTCAATCAGCCCCAGCATTTT. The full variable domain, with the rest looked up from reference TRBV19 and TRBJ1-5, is DGGITQSPKYLFRKEGQNVTLSCEQNLNHDAMYWYRQDPGQGLRLIYYSQIVNDFQKGDIAEGYSVSREKKESFPLTVTSAQKNPTAFYLCASSIPVNQPQHFGDGTRLSIL.

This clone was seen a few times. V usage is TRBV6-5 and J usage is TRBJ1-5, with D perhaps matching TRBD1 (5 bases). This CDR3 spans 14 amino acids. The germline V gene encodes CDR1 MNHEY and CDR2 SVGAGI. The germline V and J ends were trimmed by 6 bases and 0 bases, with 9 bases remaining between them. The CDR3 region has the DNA TGTGCCAGCAGGCAGGGTATTAGCAATCAGCCCCAGCATTTT. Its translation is CASRQGISNQPQHF.

This CDR3 reads CASSITGKDYGYTF. The CDR3 nucleotides read TGTGCCAGTAGTATAACGGGGAAAGACTATGGCTACACCTTC. This chain uses TRBV19 with TRBJ1-2; D is unresolved. Trimming cost V 2 bases and J 3 bases, with 10 bases left between them. Germline CDR1 is LNHDA and CDR2 is SQIVND (reference sequence). This CDR3 is 14 amino acids long.

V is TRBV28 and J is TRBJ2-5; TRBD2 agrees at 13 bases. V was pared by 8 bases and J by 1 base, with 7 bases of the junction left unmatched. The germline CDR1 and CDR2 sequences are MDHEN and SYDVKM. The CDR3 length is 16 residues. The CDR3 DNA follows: TGTGCCAGCCCCGAGGGACTAGCGGGGCTCCAAGAGACCCAGTACTTC. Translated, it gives CASPEGLAGLQETQYF.

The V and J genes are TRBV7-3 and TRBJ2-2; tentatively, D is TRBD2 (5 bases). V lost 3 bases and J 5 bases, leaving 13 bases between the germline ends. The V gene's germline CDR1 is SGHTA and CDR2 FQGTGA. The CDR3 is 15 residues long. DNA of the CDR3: TGTGCCAGCAGCTTGGTGGGAGAGCTTACCGGGGAGCTGTTTTTT. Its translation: CASSLVGELTGELFF. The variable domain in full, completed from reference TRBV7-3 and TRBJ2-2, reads GAGVSQTPSNKVTEKGKYVELRCDPISGHTALYWYRQSLGQGPEFLIYFQGTGAADDSGLPNDRFFAVRPEGSVSTLKIQRTERGDSAVYLCASSLVGELTGELFFGEGSRLTVL.

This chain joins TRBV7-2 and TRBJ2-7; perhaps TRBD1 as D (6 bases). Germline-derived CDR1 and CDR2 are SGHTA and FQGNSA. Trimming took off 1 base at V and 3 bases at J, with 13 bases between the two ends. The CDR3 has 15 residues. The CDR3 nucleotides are TGTGCCAGCAGCTTAGTTACAGGGCCCGGCTACGAGCAGTACTTC. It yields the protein CASSLVTGPGYEQYF.

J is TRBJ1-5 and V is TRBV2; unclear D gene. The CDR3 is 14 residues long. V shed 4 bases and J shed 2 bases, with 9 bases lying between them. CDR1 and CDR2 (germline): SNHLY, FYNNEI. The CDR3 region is CASSGRVGNQPQHF. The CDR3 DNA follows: TGTGCCAGCAGTGGGAGGGTGGGCAATCAGCCCCAGCATTTT.

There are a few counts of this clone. The CDR3: CASSRGGLVNTGELFF. DNA of the CDR3: TGCGCCAGCAGCCGTGGGGGACTAGTCAACACCGGGGAGCTGTTTTTT. The chain combines TRBV4-1 with TRBJ2-2; 8 bases map to TRBD2. V was clipped by 4 bases and J by 2 bases; unmatched bases: 6. CDR1 is MGHRA, CDR2 YSYEKL, per germline. The CDR3 contains 16 residues.

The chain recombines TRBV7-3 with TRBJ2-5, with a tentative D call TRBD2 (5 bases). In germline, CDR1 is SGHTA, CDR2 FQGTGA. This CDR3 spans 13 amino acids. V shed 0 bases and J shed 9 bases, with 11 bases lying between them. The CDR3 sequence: CASSLTSTGAQYF. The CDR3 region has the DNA TGTGCCAGCAGCTTAACAAGCACCGGGGCCCAGTACTTC.

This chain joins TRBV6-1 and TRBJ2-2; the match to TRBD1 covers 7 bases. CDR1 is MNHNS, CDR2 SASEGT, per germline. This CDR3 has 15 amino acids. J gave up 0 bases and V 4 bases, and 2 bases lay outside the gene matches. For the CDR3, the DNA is TGTGCCAGCAGTGCCGGGACAGCGAACACCGGGGAGCTGTTTTTT. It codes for CASSAGTANTGELFF.

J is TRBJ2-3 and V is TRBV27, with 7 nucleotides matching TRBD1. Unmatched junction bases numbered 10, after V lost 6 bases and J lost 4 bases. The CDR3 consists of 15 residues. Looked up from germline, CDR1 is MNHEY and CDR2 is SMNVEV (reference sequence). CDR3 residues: CASRQQGSRADTQYF. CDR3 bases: TGTGCCAGCAGGCAACAGGGGAGTAGGGCAGATACGCAGTATTTT.

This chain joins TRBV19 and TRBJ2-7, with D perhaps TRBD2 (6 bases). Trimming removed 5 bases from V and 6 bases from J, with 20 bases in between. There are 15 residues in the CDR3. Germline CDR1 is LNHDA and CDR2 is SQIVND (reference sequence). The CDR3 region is CASSARLGRGGEQYF. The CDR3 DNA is TGTGCCAGTAGTGCTCGCTTGGGACGGGGAGGCGAGCAGTACTTC.

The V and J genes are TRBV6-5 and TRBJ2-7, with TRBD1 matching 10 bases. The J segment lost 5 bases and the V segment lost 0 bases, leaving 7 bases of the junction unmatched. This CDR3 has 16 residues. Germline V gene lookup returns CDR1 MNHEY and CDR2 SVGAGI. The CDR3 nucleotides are TGTGCCAGCAGTTACTCGAGACAGGGGGCGAGGAACGAGCAGTACTTC. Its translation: CASSYSRQGARNEQYF.

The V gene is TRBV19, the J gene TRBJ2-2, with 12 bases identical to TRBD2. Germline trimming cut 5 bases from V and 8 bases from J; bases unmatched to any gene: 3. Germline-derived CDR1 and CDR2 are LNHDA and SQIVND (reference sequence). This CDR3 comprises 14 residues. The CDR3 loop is CASSPSGRAGELFF. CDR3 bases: TGTGCCAGTAGTCCTAGCGGGAGGGCTGGGGAGCTGTTTTTT.

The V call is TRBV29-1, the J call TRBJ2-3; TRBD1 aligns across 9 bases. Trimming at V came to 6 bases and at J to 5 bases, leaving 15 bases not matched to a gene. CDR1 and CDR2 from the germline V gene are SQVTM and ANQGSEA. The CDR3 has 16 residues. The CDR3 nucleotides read TGCAGCGTAAAAAGGGACAGGGAGGTAGGAGGAGATACGCAGTATTTT. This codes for CSVKRDREVGGDTQYF.

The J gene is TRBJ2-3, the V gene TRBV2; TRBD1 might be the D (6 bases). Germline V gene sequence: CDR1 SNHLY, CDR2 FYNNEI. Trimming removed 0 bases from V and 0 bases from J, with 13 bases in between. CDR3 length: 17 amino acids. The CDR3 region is CASSEARGRGSTDTQYF. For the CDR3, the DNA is TGTGCCAGCAGTGAAGCGCGAGGCAGGGGAAGCACAGATACGCAGTATTTT.

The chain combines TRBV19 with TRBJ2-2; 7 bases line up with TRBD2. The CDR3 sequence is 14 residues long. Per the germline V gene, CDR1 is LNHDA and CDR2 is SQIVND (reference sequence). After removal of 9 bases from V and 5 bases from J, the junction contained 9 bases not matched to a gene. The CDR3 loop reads CASGDYYKTGELFF. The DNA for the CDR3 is TGTGCCAGCGGGGACTACTACAAAACCGGGGAGCTGTTTTTT.

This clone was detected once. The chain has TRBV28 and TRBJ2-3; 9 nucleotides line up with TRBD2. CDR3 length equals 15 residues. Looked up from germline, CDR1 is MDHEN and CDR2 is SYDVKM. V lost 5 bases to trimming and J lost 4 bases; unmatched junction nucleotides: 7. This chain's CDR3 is CASSPRRGGPDTQYF. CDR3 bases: TGTGCCAGCAGTCCTCGGCGGGGGGGCCCAGATACGCAGTATTTT.